Below are 24 T cell receptor beta chains sequenced from a single sample in a study of CD8+ T cells in alopecia areata. Following RNA extraction, reverse transcription yielded cDNA that acted as the sequencing template. TCRdb's copy holds only in-frame clones and misses some; the assay was immunoSEQ multiplex PCR. The repertoire holds roughly 250,000 clones, with 60% as singletons. The treatment was: oral pan-JAK inhibitor, 5-10 mg twice daily. Sequencing used CD4+ T cells sorted from blood, obtained at roughly week 52, from a patient treated with tofacitinib. All receptors derive from a human donor with alopecia areata.

A few counts support this clone. The CDR3 region is CASSLESRDNSPLHF. CDR3 in DNA: TGTGCCAGCAGCTTGGAGTCCAGGGATAATTCACCCCTCCACTTT. The V gene is TRBV7-8, the J gene TRBJ1-6, with D tentatively TRBD1 (5 bases). The V gene lost 3 bases and the J gene lost 5 bases, with 11 bases spanning the gap. CDR3 length: 15 amino acids. Germline loops: CDR1 SGHVS, CDR2 FQNEAQ.

V and J are TRBV6-5 and TRBJ2-4; no definite D call. CDR1 MNHEY and CDR2 SVGAGI come from the germline V gene. This CDR3 is 15 amino acids long. The V end lost 2 bases, the J end lost 0 bases, and 8 bases lay between the germline ends. The chain's CDR3 is CASSYAWGAKNIQYF. The DNA for the CDR3 is TGTGCCAGCAGTTACGCGTGGGGAGCCAAAAACATTCAGTACTTC.

This clone was recorded a few times. The V call is TRBV29-1, the J call TRBJ1-2; D perhaps matches TRBD1 (6 bases). Germline CDR1 SQVTM, CDR2 ANQGSEA. Between the trimmed V and J ends, which lost 2 bases and 4 bases, there was a span of 14 bases. The CDR3 is 14 residues long. CDR3 sequence: CSVEPGGTLYGYTF. The CDR3 DNA follows: TGCAGCGTTGAACCAGGCGGGACACTCTATGGCTACACCTTC.

J is TRBJ2-5 and V is TRBV15, with D uncertain. V lost 1 base and J lost 1, with 10 bases in between. This CDR3 has 15 amino acids. Germline V gives CDR1 LNHNV, CDR2 YYDKDF (reference sequence). CDR3 amino acids: CATSRGSATQETQYF. In DNA form, the CDR3 reads TGTGCCACCAGCAGAGGTTCAGCCACCCAAGAGACCCAGTACTTC.

The rearrangement links TRBV30 to TRBJ1-1, with D perhaps matching TRBD1 (5 bases). CDR3 length equals 13 residues. Looked up from germline, CDR1 is GTSNPN and CDR2 is SVGIG (reference sequence). V gave up 5 bases and J gave up 3 bases, with 13 bases separating them. In DNA form, the CDR3 reads TGTGCCTGGGGACATCGGGGGGACACTGAAGCTTTCTTT. Translated, it gives CAWGHRGDTEAFF.

Details on this clone: This sample includes further DNA sequences coding for the same CDR3. This sequence joins TRBV5-1 and TRBJ2-5, with D perhaps matching TRBD2 (6 bases). The CDR3 sequence is 14 residues long. The V end was cut by 4 bases, the J end by 5 bases, with 15 bases between. Germline loops: CDR1 SGHRS, CDR2 YFSETQ. CDR3 bases: TGCGCCAGCAGCCTGGCGAAGGGAGGCGAGACCCAGTACTTC. Its protein product is CASSLAKGGETQYF.

This clone was seen only a few times. The gene calls are TRBV4-2 and TRBJ2-7, with D perhaps matching TRBD1 (6 bases). This CDR3 is 13 amino acids long. CDR1 and CDR2 from the germline V gene are LGHNA and YNFKEQ. V lost 5 bases, J lost 3 bases, and 11 bases lay in between. CDR3 bases: TGTGCCAGCAGCGCCGGGACAAACTACGAGCAGTACTTC. It is translated as CASSAGTNYEQYF.

This clone has more than one count but fewer than ten. The V gene is TRBV6-6, the J gene TRBJ1-1, with D maybe TRBD1 (5 bases). V dropped 0 bases and J dropped 4 bases, with 9 bases sitting between them. The germline gives CDR1 MNHNY, CDR2 SVGAGI (reference sequence). This CDR3 is built from 14 residues. CDR3 sequence (DNA): TGTGCCAGCAGTTACTCAGGGGTTGCCACTGAAGCTTTCTTT. This encodes CASSYSGVATEAFF.

This chain uses TRBV30 with TRBJ2-2, with D unclear. This CDR3 is 14 amino acids long. Per the germline V gene, CDR1 is GTSNPN and CDR2 is SVGIG (reference sequence). V lost 1 base, J lost 7 bases, and 13 bases lay in between. CDR3 nucleotides: TGTGCCTGGAGTGCCCAGGCCCTGTTCGGGGAGCTGTTTTTT. It encodes CAWSAQALFGELFF. Full variable domain (outside the CDR3, taken from reference TRBV30 and TRBJ2-2): SQTIHQWPATLVQPVGSPLSLECTVEGTSNPNLYWYRQAAGRGLQLLFYSVGIGQISSEVPQNLSASRPQDRQFILSSKKLLLSDSGFYLCAWSAQALFGELFFGEGSRLTVL.

The chain carries TRBV9 and TRBJ2-3; TRBD2 agrees at 11 bases. Looked up from germline, CDR1 is SGDLS and CDR2 is YYNGEE. This CDR3 is built from 18 residues. V lost 4 bases and J lost 2; bases outside the gene matches: 12. CDR3: CASSLTSGGRGLTDTQYF. For the CDR3, the DNA is TGTGCCAGCAGCCTAACTAGCGGGGGACGGGGGCTCACAGATACGCAGTATTTT.

This clone was detected once. V is TRBV29-1 and J is TRBJ2-7; D ambiguous. V was shortened by 3 bases and J by 6 bases, with 12 bases between the two germline ends. The CDR3 extends over 12 amino acids. CDR1 SQVTM and CDR2 ANQGSEA come from the germline V gene. In DNA, the CDR3 is TGCAGCGTTGAGTCGGGCGCCGGCGAGCAGTACTTC. Residues: CSVESGAGEQYF.

The rearrangement links TRBV30 to TRBJ1-1, with no clear D. CDR3 length equals 11 residues. The germline CDR1 and CDR2 sequences are GTSNPN and SVGIG (reference sequence). Trimming stripped 3 bases from V and 5 bases from J, with 7 bases between. The CDR3 sequence is CAWRLGTEAFF. The DNA of the CDR3 is TGTGCCTGGAGATTAGGGACTGAAGCTTTCTTT.

This chain links TRBV30 with TRBJ2-6; D may be TRBD1 (6 bases). CDR1 and CDR2 from the germline V gene are GTSNPN and SVGIG (reference sequence). Trimming cost V 2 bases and J 0 bases, with 17 bases left between them. CDR3 length equals 18 residues. The chain's CDR3 is CAWSHTRGSFSGANVLTF. CDR3 nucleotides: TGTGCCTGGAGTCATACCAGGGGTTCATTCTCTGGGGCCAACGTCCTGACTTTC.

This chain uses TRBV5-4 with TRBJ2-1; 8 bases agree with TRBD2. The V and J ends lost 1 base and 1 base, in that order; junction bases with no gene match: 1. Looked up from germline, CDR1 is SGHNT and CDR2 is YYREEE (reference sequence). The CDR3 runs to 15 residues. Here the CDR3 DNA reads TGTGCCAGCAGCTTGACGGGGGGGTCCTACAATGAGCAGTTCTTC. Encoded protein: CASSLTGGSYNEQFF.

This clone was observed a few times. The V gene is TRBV30, the J gene TRBJ2-3, with 7 positions matching TRBD2. The germline V gene encodes CDR1 GTSNPN and CDR2 SVGIG (reference sequence). The CDR3 contains 14 residues. The V segment lost 4 bases and the J segment 3 bases; nucleotides outside the gene matches: 7. The CDR3 reads CAWITAGNTDTQYF. DNA of the CDR3: TGTGCCTGGATCACAGCGGGGAATACAGATACGCAGTATTTT.

The chain carries TRBV5-1 and TRBJ1-1; D gene unclear. Trimming pared 0 bases from V and 3 bases from J, leaving 15 bases between. The CDR3 spans 16 residues. CDR1 is SGHRS, CDR2 YFSETQ, per germline. The CDR3 region is CASSLDPGFGDTEAFF. CDR3 DNA: TGCGCCAGCAGCTTGGATCCAGGTTTCGGGGACACTGAAGCTTTCTTT.

The chain combines TRBV5-1 with TRBJ1-1, with TRBD1 matching 8 bases. From germline, CDR1 is SGHRS and CDR2 YFSETQ. There are 19 residues in the CDR3. V lost 3 bases, J lost 0 bases, and 16 bases stayed unmatched. Here the CDR3 DNA reads TGCGCCAGCAGCTCGTCCGGGACAGGAAACGCCCTAATGAACACTGAAGCTTTCTTT. Translation gives CASSSSGTGNALMNTEAFF.

This clone has a handful of counts. The chain combines TRBV6-1 with TRBJ2-3; TRBD2 is a possible D gene (6 bases). This CDR3 is built from 15 residues. Trimming shortened V by 7 bases and J by 0 bases, and 14 bases separated the two germline ends. The germline V gene has CDR1 MNHNS and CDR2 SASEGT. DNA for the CDR3: TGTGCCAGCATCCTAGGGGACTGGAGCACAGATACGCAGTATTTT. This translates into CASILGDWSTDTQYF.

This clone was seen once. The chain links TRBV25-1 to TRBJ2-3; 7 positions agree with TRBD1. The CDR3 has 18 amino acids. V dropped 4 bases and J dropped 1; count of bases not matched to a gene: 14. CDR1 and CDR2 from the germline V gene are MGHDK and SYGVNS. The CDR3 region is CASSAPLGQGGRTDTQYF. The DNA for the CDR3 is TGTGCCAGCAGTGCCCCCCTAGGGCAAGGGGGCCGCACAGATACGCAGTATTTT.

This chain uses TRBV4-2 with TRBJ2-3; D remains ambiguous. V lost 3 bases and J lost 0, with 7 bases in between. This CDR3 is 14 amino acids long. In germline, CDR1 is LGHNA, CDR2 YNFKEQ. The CDR3 spells CASSQPTSTDTQYF. CDR3 DNA sequence: TGTGCCAGCAGCCAGCCAACTAGCACAGATACGCAGTATTTT.

J is TRBJ1-6 and V is TRBV6-6; no clear D. This CDR3 comprises 11 residues. The germline V gene encodes CDR1 MNHNY and CDR2 SVGAGI (reference sequence). Trimming shortened V by 5 bases and J by 13 bases, and 9 bases separated the two germline ends. Here the CDR3 reads CASSPGSPLHF. Here the CDR3 DNA reads TGTGCCAGCAGTCCGGGGTCTCCCCTCCACTTT.

The gene calls are TRBV15 and TRBJ1-5; D remains unclear. V was pared by 3 bases and J by 6 bases, with 6 bases between. CDR3 size: 12 residues. In germline, CDR1 is LNHNV, CDR2 YYDKDF (reference sequence). The CDR3 here is CATSSGVQPQHF. The CDR3 coding sequence is TGTGCCACCAGCAGCGGAGTTCAGCCCCAGCATTTT.

There are a few counts of this clone. The genes are TRBV30 and TRBJ1-5; D uncertain. The germline V gene encodes CDR1 GTSNPN and CDR2 SVGIG (reference sequence). CDR3 length equals 16 residues. V was cut by 3 bases and J by 3 bases, with 18 bases left in between. The CDR3 DNA follows: TGTGCCTGGAGCCGAGAGACGGGTAGGTCCAATCAGCCCCAGCATTTT. This translates into CAWSRETGRSNQPQHF.

The chain uses TRBV5-1 and TRBJ2-3, with unresolved D. The CDR3 is made up of 14 amino acids. The germline gives CDR1 SGHRS, CDR2 YFSETQ. V was shortened by 1 base and J by 2 bases, with 8 bases between the two germline ends. CDR3 DNA sequence: TGCGCCAGCAGCTTGAGGCAGCTCACAGATACGCAGTATTTT. As protein: CASSLRQLTDTQYF.